This TCR beta chain is drawn from a study of cytomegalovirus exposure and HLA in healthy donors. Across the whole study: Early released data had around 88 million unique TCRs, all coming from HLA-typed donors. General observations from the study: The study reported that TCR beta sequences accurately predicted HLA-A and HLA-B alleles in most subjects. Presence/absence analyses treated sequencing depth as roughly uniform across donors.

V trimming: 2 bases; J trimming: 3 bases; junction bases outside the gene matches: 9. Germline lookup yields CDR1 SGHRS and CDR2 YFSETQ. The CDR3 length is 16 residues. The PCR employed 60 Vbeta primers together with 13 Jbeta primers. Method: immunoSEQ multiplex PCR; TCRdb's copy keeps in-frame clones and lacks some. The profile covers about 190,000 clones, with around 67% appearing a single time and around 3.2% taken by the ten largest. About this clone itself: Its specificity is not known.

The gene calls are TRBV5-1 and TRBJ2-7; 9 bases line up with TRBD2. The TCR originated in a woman in her 30s in good health and CMV-seropositive. The sample comprised PBMCs. CDR3 amino acids: CASSFPGASGNYEQYF. In DNA form, the CDR3 reads TGCGCCAGCAGCTTCCCCGGGGCTAGCGGGAACTACGAGCAGTACTTC.